Below are 28 T cell receptor beta chains sequenced from a single sample in a study of CD8+ T cells in alopecia areata. Sequencing used cDNA as its template, made by extracting RNA and reverse transcribing it. Assay: immunoSEQ multiplex PCR; the TCRdb copy retains only in-frame clones and omits some. The repertoire includes about 250,000 clones, around 64% of them detected once, and roughly 0.93% sits in the top ten. Treatment specified: oral pan-JAK inhibitor, 5-10 mg twice daily. The material was CD4+ T cells sorted from blood, obtained around week 54, from a patient treated with tofacitinib. These receptors originate from a human donor with alopecia areata.

The rearrangement links TRBV29-1 to TRBJ2-2; D gene uncertain. The V end lost 4 bases, the J end lost 3 bases, and 6 bases lay between the germline ends. Germline CDR1 and CDR2: SQVTM and ANQGSEA. CDR3 length: 12 amino acids. CDR3 loop: CSVVGYTGELFF. DNA for the CDR3: TGCAGCGTTGTAGGTTACACCGGGGAGCTGTTTTTT.

The sample holds a few counts of this clone. The chain combines TRBV7-2 with TRBJ2-7; D gene ambiguous. Germline V lookup: CDR1 SGHTA, CDR2 FQGNSA. There are 15 residues in the CDR3. V dropped 2 bases and J dropped 2 bases, with 13 bases sitting between them. The CDR3 spells CASSLYRLSAYEQYF. The DNA for the CDR3 is TGTGCCAGCAGCTTATATAGACTTTCCGCCTACGAGCAGTACTTC.

This clone appeared many times. This sequence joins TRBV6-6 and TRBJ1-4, with D hard to call. Germline CDR1 MNHNY, CDR2 SVGAGI (reference sequence). V dropped 10 bases and J dropped 0 bases, with 18 bases sitting between them. The CDR3 has 16 residues. In nucleotides, the CDR3 is TGTGCCACCGCTGGCCTAGGCAGATCAACTAATGAAAAACTGTTTTTT. Translation gives CATAGLGRSTNEKLFF.

This chain joins TRBV5-1 and TRBJ1-1; tentative D call: TRBD1 (5 bases). The CDR3 spans 14 residues. The germline V and J ends were trimmed by 0 bases and 3 bases, with 9 bases remaining between them. Germline CDR1 SGHRS, CDR2 YFSETQ. Here the CDR3 reads CASSLAGHDTEAFF. CDR3 DNA: TGCGCCAGCAGCTTGGCAGGACACGACACTGAAGCTTTCTTT.

This clone has just a few counts. The chain links TRBV4-1 to TRBJ1-2; 9 bases line up with TRBD1. The germline CDR1 and CDR2 sequences are MGHRA and YSYEKL. This CDR3 has 15 amino acids. V lost 2 bases to trimming and J lost 4 bases; unmatched junction nucleotides: 5. CDR3 amino acids: CASSQQGQGFYGYTF. The CDR3 DNA reads TGCGCCAGCAGCCAACAGGGACAGGGATTCTATGGCTACACCTTC.

The rearrangement joins TRBV5-1 to TRBJ2-1; D call uncertain. The CDR3 contains 13 residues. Germline V gene sequence: CDR1 SGHRS, CDR2 YFSETQ. Trimming stripped 0 bases from V and 9 bases from J, with 10 bases between. The CDR3 coding sequence is TGCGCCAGCAGCTTGGGCAAGAGCACTGAGCAGTTCTTC. Translation: CASSLGKSTEQFF.

This clone was seen a handful of times. The chain carries TRBV5-6 and TRBJ1-1; 7 bases line up with TRBD1. With V trimmed by 4 bases and J by 2 bases, 11 bases remained unmatched. This CDR3 has 16 amino acids. CDR1 is SGHDT and CDR2 is YYEEEE in the germline V gene. Here the CDR3 DNA reads TGTGCCAGCAGCCTGTATCGGACAGGCGTCAACACTGAAGCTTTCTTT. Amino acid sequence: CASSLYRTGVNTEAFF.

The chain recombines TRBV4-3 with TRBJ2-1; tentatively, D is TRBD1 (5 bases). The germline CDR1 and CDR2 sequences are LGHNA and YSLEER. The CDR3 spans 15 residues. Trimming removed 0 bases from V and 3 bases from J, with 9 bases in between. CDR3 amino acids: CASSQDRGLYNEQFF. In DNA form, the CDR3 reads TGCGCCAGCAGCCAAGATAGGGGCCTCTACAATGAGCAGTTCTTC.

In this sample, this clone turned up once. CDR3 nucleotide sequence: TGCGCCAGCAGCTTTGGACAGAAGCAAGAGACCCAGTACTTC. As protein: CASSFGQKQETQYF. The rearrangement joins TRBV5-1 to TRBJ2-5; possibly TRBD1 for D (6 bases). CDR3 size: 14 residues. V lost 2 bases to trimming and J lost 2 bases, with 10 bases between them. Germline V gives CDR1 SGHRS, CDR2 YFSETQ.

V is TRBV30 and J is TRBJ1-5, with 8 bases aligning to TRBD1. The trim removed 1 base at V and 6 bases at J, leaving 5 bases unmatched. Germline V gene lookup returns CDR1 GTSNPN and CDR2 SVGIG (reference sequence). The CDR3 has 14 residues. The CDR3 DNA reads TGTGCCTGGAGTGGGACAGGGTCGGGTCAGCCCCAGCATTTT. This encodes CAWSGTGSGQPQHF. Complete variable domain (other parts from reference TRBV30 and TRBJ1-5): SQTIHQWPATLVQPVGSPLSLECTVEGTSNPNLYWYRQAAGRGLQLLFYSVGIGQISSEVPQNLSASRPQDRQFILSSKKLLLSDSGFYLCAWSGTGSGQPQHFGDGTRLSIL.

The chain recombines TRBV5-4 with TRBJ2-7; D might be TRBD1 (7 bases). Germline CDR1 is SGHNT and CDR2 is YYREEE (reference sequence). V was shortened by 4 bases and J by 1 base, with 15 bases between the two germline ends. This CDR3 comprises 15 residues. This chain's CDR3 is CASSPDRRVSYEQYF. The CDR3 DNA sequence: TGTGCCAGCAGCCCGGACAGGAGGGTTTCCTACGAGCAGTACTTC.

This clone was seen only a few times. This CDR3 reads CASSRQGAFWDGYTF. For the CDR3, the DNA is TGCGCCAGCAGCCGACAGGGGGCGTTTTGGGATGGCTACACCTTC. The chain couples TRBV4-3 to TRBJ1-2; 10 bases are a match to TRBD1. The trim removed 4 bases at V and 6 bases at J, leaving 8 bases unmatched. Germline V gene data show CDR1 as LGHNA and CDR2 as YSLEER. The CDR3 is 15 residues long.

This clone is a singleton in its sample. The chain joins TRBV19 to TRBJ2-7; 7 bases are a match to TRBD2. In germline, CDR1 is LNHDA, CDR2 SQIVND (reference sequence). Trimming took 7 bases from V and 2 from J; bases not matched to a gene: 8. There are 14 residues in the CDR3. CDR3: CASKEQAGPYEQYF. In DNA form, the CDR3 reads TGTGCCAGTAAAGAGCAAGCGGGGCCCTACGAGCAGTACTTC.

In its sample, this clone was seen a few times. The chain carries TRBV10-3 and TRBJ2-5, with 9 bases matching TRBD2. The CDR3 covers 13 residues. Germline lookup yields CDR1 ENHRY and CDR2 SYGVKD. The V gene end was trimmed by 5 bases and the J gene end by 4 bases; junction bases not matched to a gene: 2. This CDR3 reads CAISNSGGETQYF. CDR3 bases: TGTGCCATCAGTAATAGCGGGGGAGAGACCCAGTACTTC.

This clone was seen more than once but under ten times. The V call is TRBV5-4, the J call TRBJ2-3; 10 bases are a match to TRBD2. From germline, CDR1 is SGHNT and CDR2 YYREEE (reference sequence). The CDR3 consists of 15 residues. With V trimmed by 3 bases and J by 6 bases, 7 bases remained unmatched. CDR3 DNA: TGTGCCAGCAGCTCCCCAGCGGGGGGGTCGGATACGCAGTATTTT. It yields the protein CASSSPAGGSDTQYF.

This clone occurred a few times. This chain uses TRBV29-1 with TRBJ2-1, with a weak D call TRBD2 (6 bases). The V end lost 6 bases, the J end lost 12 bases, and 21 bases lay between the germline ends. CDR1 is SQVTM and CDR2 is ANQGSEA in the germline V gene. CDR3 length: 13 amino acids. CDR3 nucleotides: TGCAGCGTGCTGAACCACCGGGACTCCGGGCAGTTCTTC. Amino acid sequence: CSVLNHRDSGQFF.

In this sample, this clone turned up once. The junction shows a germline mismatch at one end, possibly a read error. This chain joins TRBV7-7 and TRBJ2-2; tentative D call: TRBD1 (5 bases). Germline lookup yields CDR1 SSHAT and CDR2 FNYEAQ (reference sequence). This CDR3 region has 11 residues. CDR3 residues: CASRADGELFF. The CDR3 coding sequence is TGTGCTAGCAGGGCTGACGGGGAGCTGTTTTTT.

The chain combines TRBV29-1 with TRBJ2-1; TRBD1 might be the D (5 bases). The CDR3 is 13 amino acids. V dropped 5 bases and J dropped 2 bases, with 10 bases sitting between them. Germline V gives CDR1 SQVTM, CDR2 ANQGSEA. The CDR3 coding sequence is TGCAGCGTTCCGGACAAGGCCTACAATGAGCAGTTCTTC. Protein sequence: CSVPDKAYNEQFF.

This clone was recorded once. The V and J genes are TRBV18 and TRBJ2-2, with TRBD1 as a possible D gene (5 bases). This CDR3 contains 15 residues. In germline, CDR1 is KGHSH, CDR2 LQKENI. The ends were cut back, 2 bases at V and 3 bases at J, with 10 bases in the middle. Here the CDR3 DNA reads TGTGCCAGCTCACCAAGCAGGGTCGACACCGGGGAGCTGTTTTTT. This translates into CASSPSRVDTGELFF.

This clone has a handful of counts. The chain has TRBV5-5 and TRBJ1-2, with TRBD1 matching over 7 bases. This CDR3 comprises 16 residues. Germline V gene lookup returns CDR1 SGHKS and CDR2 YYEKEE (reference sequence). J was trimmed by 4 bases and V by 1 base; bases with no gene match: 10. Written as DNA, the CDR3 is TGTGCCAGCAGCTTGCAGTACAACCCAGGGGGCTATGGCTACACCTTC. The encoded protein is CASSLQYNPGGYGYTF.

V and J are TRBV5-1 and TRBJ1-1; D remains unclear. CDR3 length: 13 residues. V was pared by 0 bases and J by 4 bases, with 7 bases between. Germline CDR1 and CDR2: SGHRS and YFSETQ. CDR3 amino acids: CASSLVEGTEAFF. The CDR3 DNA is TGCGCCAGCAGCTTGGTGGAGGGCACTGAAGCTTTCTTT. Full variable domain (rest looked up from reference TRBV5-1 and TRBJ1-1): KAGVTQTPRYLIKTRGQQVTLSCSPISGHRSVSWYQQTPGQGLQFLFEYFSETQRNKGNFPGRFSGRQFSNSRSEMNVSTLELGDSALYLCASSLVEGTEAFFGQGTRLTVV.

The CDR3 reads CASSGSGTSGAEQFF. The CDR3 DNA reads TGCGCCAGCAGCGGATCCGGGACTAGCGGTGCTGAGCAGTTCTTC. This chain uses TRBV5-1 with TRBJ2-1, with 11 nucleotides matching TRBD2. The CDR3 has 15 residues. The germline V gene encodes CDR1 SGHRS and CDR2 YFSETQ. Trimming at V came to 4 bases and at J to 9 bases, leaving 9 bases not matched to a gene.

The rearrangement joins TRBV9 to TRBJ2-7, with 8 bases identical to TRBD1. This CDR3 contains 14 residues. Germline loops: CDR1 SGDLS, CDR2 YYNGEE. Germline trimming cut 1 base from V and 6 bases from J; bases unmatched to any gene: 6. DNA of the CDR3: TGTGCCAGCAGCGTACAGGGGGCCTCCGGCGAGCAGTACTTC. As protein: CASSVQGASGEQYF.

V gene TRBV4-1 combines with J gene TRBJ1-6; maybe TRBD1 (6 bases). V lost 0 bases to trimming and J lost 8 bases, with 11 bases between them. CDR1 and CDR2 from the germline V gene are MGHRA and YSYEKL. CDR3 length: 15 residues. In DNA form, the CDR3 reads TGCGCCAGCAGCCAAGATGAAAGGGGGGATTCACCCCTCCACTTT. This codes for CASSQDERGDSPLHF.

This rearrangement joins TRBV29-1 to TRBJ1-2, with D uncertain. The CDR3 covers 14 residues. The V and J ends lost 7 bases and 3 bases respectively, with 18 bases between them. Germline-derived CDR1 and CDR2 are SQVTM and ANQGSEA. DNA for the CDR3: TGCAGCGCGACCCTCTCCCGGGGAGACTATGGCTACACCTTC. Encoded protein: CSATLSRGDYGYTF.

CDR3 in amino acids: CSVNTATGALNTEAFF. Written as DNA, the CDR3 is TGCAGCGTTAACACCGCAACGGGAGCCTTGAACACTGAAGCTTTCTTT. V usage is TRBV29-1 and J usage is TRBJ1-1; D call uncertain. V gave up 5 bases and J gave up 0 bases, with 19 bases separating them. The germline CDR1 and CDR2 sequences are SQVTM and ANQGSEA. CDR3 length: 16 amino acids.

This clone was seen only a few times. The chain is built from TRBV14 and TRBJ1-1; TRBD1 matches 8 bases. The CDR3 runs to 14 residues. In germline, CDR1 is SGHDN, CDR2 FVKESK. Unmatched junction bases numbered 12, after V lost 8 bases and J lost 7 bases. CDR3 sequence reads: CASSSGGRLDEAFF. The CDR3 coding sequence is TGTGCCAGCTCCTCAGGGGGCAGACTAGATGAAGCTTTCTTT.

This rearrangement joins TRBV27 to TRBJ1-5; 7 bases align to TRBD1. Germline V lookup: CDR1 MNHEY, CDR2 SMNVEV (reference sequence). V shed 8 bases, J shed 1 base, and the junction held 11 bases outside the gene matches. The CDR3 spans 16 residues. DNA of the CDR3: TGTGCCAGCTGTATTACAGGGACAGTGAGCAATCAGCCCCAGCATTTT. Its translation: CASCITGTVSNQPQHF.